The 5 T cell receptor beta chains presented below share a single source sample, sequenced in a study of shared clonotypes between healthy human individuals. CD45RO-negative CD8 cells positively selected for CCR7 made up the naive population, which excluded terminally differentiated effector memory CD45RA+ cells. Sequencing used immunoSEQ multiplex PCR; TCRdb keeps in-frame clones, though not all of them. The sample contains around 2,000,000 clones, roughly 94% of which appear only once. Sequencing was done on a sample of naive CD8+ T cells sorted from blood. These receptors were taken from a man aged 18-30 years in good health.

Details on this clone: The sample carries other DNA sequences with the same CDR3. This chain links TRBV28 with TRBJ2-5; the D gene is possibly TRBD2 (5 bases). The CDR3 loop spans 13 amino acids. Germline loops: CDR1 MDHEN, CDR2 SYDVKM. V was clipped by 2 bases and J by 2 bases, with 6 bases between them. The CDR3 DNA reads TGTGCCAGCAGTTTACGAGGGCAAGAGACCCAGTACTTC. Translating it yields CASSLRGQETQYF.

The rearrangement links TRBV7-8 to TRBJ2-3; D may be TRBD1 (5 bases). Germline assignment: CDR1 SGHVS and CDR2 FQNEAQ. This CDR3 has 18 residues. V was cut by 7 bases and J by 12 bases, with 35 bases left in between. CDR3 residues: CASTRPLYDSGLEEVQYF. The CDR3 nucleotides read TGTGCCAGCACTCGACCGTTGTACGACAGTGGGCTAGAAGAAGTTCAGTATTTT.

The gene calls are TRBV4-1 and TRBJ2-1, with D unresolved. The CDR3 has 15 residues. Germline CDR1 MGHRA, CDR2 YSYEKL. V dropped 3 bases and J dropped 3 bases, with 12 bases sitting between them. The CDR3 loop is CASSQRMDFYNEQFF. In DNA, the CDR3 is TGCGCCAGCAGCCAGCGAATGGATTTCTACAATGAGCAGTTCTTC.

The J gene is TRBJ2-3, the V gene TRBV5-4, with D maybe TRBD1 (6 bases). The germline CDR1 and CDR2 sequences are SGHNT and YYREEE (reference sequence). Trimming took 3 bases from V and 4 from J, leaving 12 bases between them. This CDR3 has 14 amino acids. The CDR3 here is CASSSGDDADTQYF. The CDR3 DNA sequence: TGTGCCAGCAGCTCAGGGGATGATGCAGATACGCAGTATTTT. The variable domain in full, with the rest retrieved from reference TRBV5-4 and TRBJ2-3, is ETGVTQSPTHLIKTRGQQVTLRCSSQSGHNTVSWYQQALGQGPQFIFQYYREEENGRGNFPPRFSGLQFPNYSSELNVNALELDDSALYLCASSSGDDADTQYFGPGTRLTVL.

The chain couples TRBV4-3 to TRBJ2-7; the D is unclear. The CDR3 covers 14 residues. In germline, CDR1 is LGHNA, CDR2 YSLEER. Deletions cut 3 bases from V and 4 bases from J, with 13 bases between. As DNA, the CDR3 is TGCGCCAGCAGCCAGGGCATTCGCGAATACGAGCAGTACTTC. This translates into CASSQGIREYEQYF.